This T cell receptor beta chain originates from a study of blood T cells in healthy people across ages. Study findings and constraints: It was found that TCR beta diversity correlated strongly with the percentage of naive T cells.

Germline V gives CDR1 MNHNS, CDR2 SASEGT. The CDR3 has 12 amino acids. V shed 7 bases and J shed 7 bases, with 13 bases lying between them. Alongside a J-beta primer mix, a sample-barcoded 5' primer served in a second PCR lasting about 7 to 12 cycles. TCRdb re-called the 5' RACE reads with MiXCR, one entry per CDR3 protein. This sample has around 1,800,000 distinct CDR3 sequences; 30% to 40% occur once, and the top ten carry about 21%. This clonotype has only a few counts. Its antigen is still unknown. This TCR was sampled from a human donor in good health. This chain joins TRBV6-1 and TRBJ1-2; D is ambiguous. The material sequenced was blood. In DNA, the CDR3 is TGTGCCAGCAAATACGGGCCGGGTGGCTACACCTTC. Amino acids: CASKYGPGGYTF.